This T cell receptor (beta chain) is drawn from a study of blood T cell repertoires in COVID-19. Overall study context: COVID-19 samples from acute and convalescent phases originated in the United States, Italy and Spain. From T cells, B-cell-depleted T cells, or PBMCs came the material, which was cDNA or gDNA.

Germline V gives CDR1 SQVTM, CDR2 ANQGSEA. The CDR3 covers 12 residues. V was clipped by 1 base and J by 3 bases, with 7 bases between them. In the original workflow: For nucleated cells, counts were estimated from reference gene primer amplification. Sequencing used immunoSEQ multiplex PCR; TCRdb keeps in-frame clones, though not all of them. That table furnishes V, J and clone size, whereas the DNA furnished D and trimming. The sample lists tens of thousands of clones, 90% occurring once. The receptor was derived from a woman aged 80 or over with active or convalescent COVID-19. The sequenced sample consisted of peripheral blood. The gene calls are TRBV29-1 and TRBJ2-7; D call uncertain. CDR3 DNA: TGCAGCGTTGAAGGGCAGAACTACGAGCAGTACTTC. This translates into CSVEGQNYEQYF.